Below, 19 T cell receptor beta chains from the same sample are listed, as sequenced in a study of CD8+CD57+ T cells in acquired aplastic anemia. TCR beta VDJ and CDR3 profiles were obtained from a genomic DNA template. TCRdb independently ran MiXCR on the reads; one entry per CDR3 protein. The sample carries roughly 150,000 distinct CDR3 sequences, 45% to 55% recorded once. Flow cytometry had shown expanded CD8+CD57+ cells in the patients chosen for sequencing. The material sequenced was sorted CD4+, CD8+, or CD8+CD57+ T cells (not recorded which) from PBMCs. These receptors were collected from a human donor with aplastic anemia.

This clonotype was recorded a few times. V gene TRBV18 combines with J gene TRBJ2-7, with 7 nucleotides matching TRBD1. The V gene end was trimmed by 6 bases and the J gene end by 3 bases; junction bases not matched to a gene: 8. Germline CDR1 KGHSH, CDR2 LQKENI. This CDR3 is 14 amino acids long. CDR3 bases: TGTGCCAGCTCTCAGGGGGACAGAAACTACGAGCAGTACTTC. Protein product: CASSQGDRNYEQYF.

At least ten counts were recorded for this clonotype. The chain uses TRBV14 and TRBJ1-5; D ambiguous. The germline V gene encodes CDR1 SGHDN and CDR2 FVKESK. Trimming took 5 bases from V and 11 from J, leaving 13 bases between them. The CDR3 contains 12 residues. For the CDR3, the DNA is TGTGCCAGCAGCTATCCAGGCGGCGCCCAGCATTTT. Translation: CASSYPGGAQHF.

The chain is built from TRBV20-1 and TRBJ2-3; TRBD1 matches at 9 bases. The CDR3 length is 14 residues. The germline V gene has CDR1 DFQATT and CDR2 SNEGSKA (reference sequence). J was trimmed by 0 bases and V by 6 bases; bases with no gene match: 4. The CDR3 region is CSAGTGFSTDTQYF. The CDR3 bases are TGCAGTGCGGGGACAGGGTTTAGCACAGATACGCAGTATTTT.

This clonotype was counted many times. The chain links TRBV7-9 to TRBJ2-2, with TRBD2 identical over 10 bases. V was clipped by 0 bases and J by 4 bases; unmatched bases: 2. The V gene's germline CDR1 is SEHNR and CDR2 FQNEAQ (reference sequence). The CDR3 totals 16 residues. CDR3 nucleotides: TGTGCCAGCAGCTTAGCATTAGCGGGAGGCACCGGGGAGCTGTTTTTT. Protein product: CASSLALAGGTGELFF.

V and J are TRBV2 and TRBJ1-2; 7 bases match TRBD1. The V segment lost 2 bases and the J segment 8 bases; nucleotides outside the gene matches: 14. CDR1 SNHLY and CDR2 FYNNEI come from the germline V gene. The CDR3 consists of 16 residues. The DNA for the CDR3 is TGTGCCAGCAGTGAATATTTGGGACAGACGGCACCCGGCTACACCTTC. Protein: CASSEYLGQTAPGYTF.

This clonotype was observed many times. The CDR3 nucleotides read TGCGCCAGCAGCTTGTGGACAATTGCAACTAATGAAAAACTGTTTTTT. This translates into CASSLWTIATNEKLFF. This chain joins TRBV5-1 and TRBJ1-4, with TRBD1 as a possible D gene (5 bases). Germline assignment: CDR1 SGHRS and CDR2 YFSETQ. The CDR3 sequence is 16 residues long. Trimming stripped 1 base from V and 0 bases from J, with 10 bases between.

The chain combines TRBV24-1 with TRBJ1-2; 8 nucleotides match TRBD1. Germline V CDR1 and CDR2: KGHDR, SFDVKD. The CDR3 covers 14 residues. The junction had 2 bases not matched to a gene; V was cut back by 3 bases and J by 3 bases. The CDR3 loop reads CATSDPGQDYGYTF. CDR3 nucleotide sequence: TGTGCCACCAGTGATCCGGGACAGGACTATGGCTACACCTTC.

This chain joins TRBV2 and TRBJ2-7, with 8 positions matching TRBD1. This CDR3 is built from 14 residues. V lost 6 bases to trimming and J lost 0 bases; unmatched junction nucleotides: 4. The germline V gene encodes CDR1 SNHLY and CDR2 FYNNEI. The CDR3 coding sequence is TGTGCCAGCAGCCAGGACAGGGCCTCCTACGAGCAGTACTTC. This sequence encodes CASSQDRASYEQYF.

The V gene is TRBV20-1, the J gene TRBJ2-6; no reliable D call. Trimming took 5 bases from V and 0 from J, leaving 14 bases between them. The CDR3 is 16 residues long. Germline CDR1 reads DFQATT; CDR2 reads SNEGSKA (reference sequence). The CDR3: CSADPGLCSGANVLTF. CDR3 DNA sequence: TGCAGTGCTGACCCCGGGCTGTGCTCTGGGGCCAACGTCCTGACTTTC.

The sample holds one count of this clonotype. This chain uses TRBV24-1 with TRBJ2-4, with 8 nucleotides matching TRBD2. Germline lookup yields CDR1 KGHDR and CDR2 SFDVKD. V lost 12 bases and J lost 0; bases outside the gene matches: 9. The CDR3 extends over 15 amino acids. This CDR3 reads CASSGGELAKNIQYF. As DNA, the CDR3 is TGTGCCTCTTCGGGGGGGGAACTAGCCAAAAACATTCAGTACTTC.

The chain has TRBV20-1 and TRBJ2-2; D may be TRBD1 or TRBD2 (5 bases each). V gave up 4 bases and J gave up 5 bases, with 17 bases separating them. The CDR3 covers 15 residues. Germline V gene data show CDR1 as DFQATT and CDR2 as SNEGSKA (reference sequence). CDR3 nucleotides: TGCAGTGCTAAAATCCCCACGGGACGGACCGGGGAGCTGTTTTTT. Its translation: CSAKIPTGRTGELFF.

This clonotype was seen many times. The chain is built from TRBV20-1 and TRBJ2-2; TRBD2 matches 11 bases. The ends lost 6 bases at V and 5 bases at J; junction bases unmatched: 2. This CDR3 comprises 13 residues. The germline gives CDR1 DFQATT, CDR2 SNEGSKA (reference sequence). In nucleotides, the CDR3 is TGCAGTGCAGGGACTAGCGGAACCGGGGAGCTGTTTTTT. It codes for CSAGTSGTGELFF.

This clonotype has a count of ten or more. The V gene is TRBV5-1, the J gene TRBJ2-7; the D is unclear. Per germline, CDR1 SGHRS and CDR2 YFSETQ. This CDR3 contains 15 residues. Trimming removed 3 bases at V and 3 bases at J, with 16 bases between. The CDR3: CASSSATLSYYEQYF. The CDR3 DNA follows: TGCGCCAGCAGCTCAGCCACGCTCAGTTACTACGAGCAGTACTTC.

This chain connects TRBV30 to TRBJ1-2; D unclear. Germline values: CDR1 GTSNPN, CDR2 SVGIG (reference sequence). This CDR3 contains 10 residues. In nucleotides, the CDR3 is TGTGCAGGGAGTAACTATGGCTACACCTTC. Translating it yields CAGSNYGYTF.

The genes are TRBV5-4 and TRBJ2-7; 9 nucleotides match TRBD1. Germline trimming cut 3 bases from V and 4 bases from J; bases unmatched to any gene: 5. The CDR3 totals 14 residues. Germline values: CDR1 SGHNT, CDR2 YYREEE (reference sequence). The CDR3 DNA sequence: TGTGCCAGCAGCTCGCGGGACAGGGCGTACGAGCAGTACTTC. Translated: CASSSRDRAYEQYF.

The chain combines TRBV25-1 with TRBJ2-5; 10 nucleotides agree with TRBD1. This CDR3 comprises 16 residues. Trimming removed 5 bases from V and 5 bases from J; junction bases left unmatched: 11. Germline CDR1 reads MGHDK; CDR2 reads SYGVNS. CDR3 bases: TGTGCCAGCAGTCCCTTCGGGACAGGGGATTTGGAGACCCAGTACTTC. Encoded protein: CASSPFGTGDLETQYF.

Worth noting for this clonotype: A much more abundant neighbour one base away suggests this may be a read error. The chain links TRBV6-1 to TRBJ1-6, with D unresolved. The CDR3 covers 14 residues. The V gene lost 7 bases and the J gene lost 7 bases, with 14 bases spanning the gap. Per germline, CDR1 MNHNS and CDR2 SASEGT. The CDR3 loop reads CASTTEYSNSPLHF. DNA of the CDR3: TGTGCCAGCACCACAGAGTACTCCAATTCACCCCTCCACTTT.

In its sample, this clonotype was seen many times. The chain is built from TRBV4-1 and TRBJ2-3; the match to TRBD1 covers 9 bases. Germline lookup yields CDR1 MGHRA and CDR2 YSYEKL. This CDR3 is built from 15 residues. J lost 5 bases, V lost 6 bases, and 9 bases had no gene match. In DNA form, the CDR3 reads TGCGCCAGCAGTCCGGGACAGGGTGTAGTAGATACGCAGTATTTT. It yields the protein CASSPGQGVVDTQYF.

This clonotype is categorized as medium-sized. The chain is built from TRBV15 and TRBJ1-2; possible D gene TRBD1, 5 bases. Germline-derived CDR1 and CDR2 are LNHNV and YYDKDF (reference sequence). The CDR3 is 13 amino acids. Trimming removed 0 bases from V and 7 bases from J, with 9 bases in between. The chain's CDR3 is CATSRDRDPGYTF. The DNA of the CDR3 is TGTGCCACCAGCAGAGACAGGGACCCTGGCTACACCTTC.